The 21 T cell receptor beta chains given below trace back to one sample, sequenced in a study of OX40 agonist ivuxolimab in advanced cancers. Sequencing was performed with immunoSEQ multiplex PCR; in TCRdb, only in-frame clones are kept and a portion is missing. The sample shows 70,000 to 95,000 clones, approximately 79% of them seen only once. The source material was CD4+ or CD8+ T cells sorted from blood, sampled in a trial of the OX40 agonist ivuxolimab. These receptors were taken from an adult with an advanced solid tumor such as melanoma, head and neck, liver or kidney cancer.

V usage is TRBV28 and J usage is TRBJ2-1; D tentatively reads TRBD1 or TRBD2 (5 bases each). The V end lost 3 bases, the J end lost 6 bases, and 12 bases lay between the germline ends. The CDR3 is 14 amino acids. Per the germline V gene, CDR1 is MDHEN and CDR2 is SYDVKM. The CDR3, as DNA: TGTGCCAGCAGTTTGGGATCGGGGCTCAATGAGCAGTTCTTC. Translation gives CASSLGSGLNEQFF. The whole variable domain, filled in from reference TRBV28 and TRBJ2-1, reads DVKVTQSSRYLVKRTGEKVFLECVQDMDHENMFWYRQDPGLGLRLIYFSYDVKMKEKGDIPEGYSVSREKKERFSLILESASTNQTSMYLCASSLGSGLNEQFFGPGTRLTVL.

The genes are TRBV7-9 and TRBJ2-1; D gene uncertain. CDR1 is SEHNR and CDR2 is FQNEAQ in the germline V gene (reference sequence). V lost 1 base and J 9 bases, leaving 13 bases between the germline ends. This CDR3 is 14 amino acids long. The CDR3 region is CASSLDLVLGEQFF. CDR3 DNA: TGTGCCAGCAGCTTAGACCTCGTTTTGGGTGAGCAGTTCTTC.

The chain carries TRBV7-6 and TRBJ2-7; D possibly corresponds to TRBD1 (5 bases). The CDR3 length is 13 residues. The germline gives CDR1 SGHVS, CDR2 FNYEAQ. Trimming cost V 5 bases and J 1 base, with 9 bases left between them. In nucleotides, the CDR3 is TGTGCCAGCAGCCAACCAGGGTCCTACGAGCAGTACTTC. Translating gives CASSQPGSYEQYF.

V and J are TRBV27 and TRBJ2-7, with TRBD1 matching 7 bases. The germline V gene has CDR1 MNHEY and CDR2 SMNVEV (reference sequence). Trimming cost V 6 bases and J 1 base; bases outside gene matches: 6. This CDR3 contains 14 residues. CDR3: CASRPQTGSYEQYV. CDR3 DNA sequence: TGTGCCAGCAGGCCCCAGACAGGGTCCTACGAGCAGTACGTC.

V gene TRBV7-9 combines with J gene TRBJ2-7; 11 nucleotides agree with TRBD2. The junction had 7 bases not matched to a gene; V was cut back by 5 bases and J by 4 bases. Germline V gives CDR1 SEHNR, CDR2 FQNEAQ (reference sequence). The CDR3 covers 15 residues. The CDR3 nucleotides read TGTGCCAGCAGCCGGCGACTAGCGGGGACGTACGAGCAGTACTTC. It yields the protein CASSRRLAGTYEQYF.

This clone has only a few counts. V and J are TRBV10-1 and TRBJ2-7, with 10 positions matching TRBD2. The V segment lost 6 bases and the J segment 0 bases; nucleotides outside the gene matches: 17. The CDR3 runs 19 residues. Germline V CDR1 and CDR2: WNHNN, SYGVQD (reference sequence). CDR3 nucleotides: TGCGCCAGCAGCAAGGGGAGCGGGAGGGCCCAAAGTTGCTCCTACGAGCAGTACTTC. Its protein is CASSKGSGRAQSCSYEQYF.

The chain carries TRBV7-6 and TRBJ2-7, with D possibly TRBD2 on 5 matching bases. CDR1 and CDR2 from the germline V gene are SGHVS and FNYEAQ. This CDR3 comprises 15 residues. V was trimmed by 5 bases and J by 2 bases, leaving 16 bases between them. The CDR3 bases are TGTGCCAGCAGCCTCCCCATGGAGGCGGCCTACGAGCAGTACTTC. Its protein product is CASSLPMEAAYEQYF.

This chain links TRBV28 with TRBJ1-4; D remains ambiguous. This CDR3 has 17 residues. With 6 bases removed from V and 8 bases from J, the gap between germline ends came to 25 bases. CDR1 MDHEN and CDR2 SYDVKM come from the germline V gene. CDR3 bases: TGTGCCAGCAGCACGATCCAGGTACCAACTTACGGCGAAAAACTGTTTTTT. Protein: CASSTIQVPTYGEKLFF.

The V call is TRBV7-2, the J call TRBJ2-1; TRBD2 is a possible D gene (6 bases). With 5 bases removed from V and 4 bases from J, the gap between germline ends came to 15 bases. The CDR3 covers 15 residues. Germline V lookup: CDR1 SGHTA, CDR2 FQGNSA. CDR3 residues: CASSQAGGGYNEQFF. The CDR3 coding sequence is TGTGCCAGCAGCCAAGCAGGTGGGGGGTACAATGAGCAGTTCTTC.

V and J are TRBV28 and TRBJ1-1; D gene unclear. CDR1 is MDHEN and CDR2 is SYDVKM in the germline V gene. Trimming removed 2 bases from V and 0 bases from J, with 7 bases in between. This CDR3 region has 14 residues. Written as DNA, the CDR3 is TGTGCCAGCAGTTTACCGCGTTTGAACACTGAAGCTTTCTTT. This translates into CASSLPRLNTEAFF.

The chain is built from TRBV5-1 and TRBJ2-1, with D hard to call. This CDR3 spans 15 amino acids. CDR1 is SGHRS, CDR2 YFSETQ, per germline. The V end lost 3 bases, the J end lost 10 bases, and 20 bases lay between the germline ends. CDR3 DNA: TGCGCCAGCAGCTATCGACTGGCGGTAATCGACGAGCAGTTCTTC. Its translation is CASSYRLAVIDEQFF. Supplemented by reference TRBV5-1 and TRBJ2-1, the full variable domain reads KAGVTQTPRYLIKTRGQQVTLSCSPISGHRSVSWYQQTPGQGLQFLFEYFSETQRNKGNFPGRFSGRQFSNSRSEMNVSTLELGDSALYLCASSYRLAVIDEQFFGPGTRLTVL.

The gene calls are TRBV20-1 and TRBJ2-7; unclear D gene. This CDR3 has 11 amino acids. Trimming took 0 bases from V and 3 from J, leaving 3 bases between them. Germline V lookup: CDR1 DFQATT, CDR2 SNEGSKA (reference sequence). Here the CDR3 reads CSARDIYEQYV. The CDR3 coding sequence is TGCAGTGCTAGAGACATCTACGAGCAGTACGTC.

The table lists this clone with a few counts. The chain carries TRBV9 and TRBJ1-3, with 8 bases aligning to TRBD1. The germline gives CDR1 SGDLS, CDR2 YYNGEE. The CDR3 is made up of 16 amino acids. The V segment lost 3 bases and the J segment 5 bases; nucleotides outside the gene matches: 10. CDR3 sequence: CASSETWTGSRNTIYF. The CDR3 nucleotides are TGTGCCAGCAGCGAAACTTGGACAGGGTCTAGAAACACCATATATTTT.

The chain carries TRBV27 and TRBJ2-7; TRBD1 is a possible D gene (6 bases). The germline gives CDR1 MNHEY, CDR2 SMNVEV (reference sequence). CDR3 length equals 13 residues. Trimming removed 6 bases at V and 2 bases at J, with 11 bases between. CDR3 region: CASSLTGTYEQYF. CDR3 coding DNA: TGTGCCAGCAGCCTGACAGGAACCTACGAGCAGTACTTC.

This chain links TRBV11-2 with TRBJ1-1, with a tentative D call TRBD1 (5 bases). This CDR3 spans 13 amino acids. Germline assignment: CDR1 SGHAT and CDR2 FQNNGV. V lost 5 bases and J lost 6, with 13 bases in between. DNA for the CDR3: TGTGCCAGCAGCCTAAACCAGGGTTCTGAAGCTTTCTTT. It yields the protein CASSLNQGSEAFF. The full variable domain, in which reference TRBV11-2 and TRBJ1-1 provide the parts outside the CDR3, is EAGVAQSPRYKIIEKRQSVAFWCNPISGHATLYWYQQILGQGPKLLIQFQNNGVVDDSQLPKDRFSAERLKGVDSTLKIQPAKLEDSAVYLCASSLNQGSEAFFGQGTRLTVV.

CDR3 region: CASSSQAYNSPLHF. The CDR3, as DNA: TGTGCCAGCAGCTCACAAGCTTATAATTCACCCCTCCACTTT. The J gene is TRBJ1-6, the V gene TRBV7-2; D is uncertain. The CDR3 covers 14 residues. Germline-derived CDR1 and CDR2 are SGHTA and FQGNSA. Deletions cut 4 bases from V and 4 bases from J, with 8 bases between.

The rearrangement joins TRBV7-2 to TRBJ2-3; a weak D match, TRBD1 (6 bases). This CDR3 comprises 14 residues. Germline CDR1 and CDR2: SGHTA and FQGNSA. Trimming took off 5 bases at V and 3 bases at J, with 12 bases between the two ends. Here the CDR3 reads CASSLTGKTDTQYF. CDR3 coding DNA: TGTGCCAGCAGCCTCACAGGGAAGACAGATACGCAGTATTTT. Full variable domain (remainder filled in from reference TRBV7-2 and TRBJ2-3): GAGVSQSPSNKVTEKGKDVELRCDPISGHTALYWYRQSLGQGLEFLIYFQGNSAPDKSGLPSDRFSAERTGGSVSTLTIQRTQQEDSAVYLCASSLTGKTDTQYFGPGTRLTVL.

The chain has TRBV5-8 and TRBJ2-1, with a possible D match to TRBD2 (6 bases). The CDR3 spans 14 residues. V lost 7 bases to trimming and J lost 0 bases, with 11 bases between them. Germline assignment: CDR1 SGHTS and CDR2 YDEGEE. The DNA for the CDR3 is TGTGCCAGCGAAGCGGGTTACTCCTACAATGAGCAGTTCTTC. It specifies CASEAGYSYNEQFF.

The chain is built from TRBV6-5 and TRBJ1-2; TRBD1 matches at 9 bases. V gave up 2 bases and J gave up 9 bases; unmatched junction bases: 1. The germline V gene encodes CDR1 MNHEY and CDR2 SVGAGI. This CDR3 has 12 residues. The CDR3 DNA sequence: TGTGCCAGCAGTTACGGACAGGGGCGCTACACCTTC. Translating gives CASSYGQGRYTF.

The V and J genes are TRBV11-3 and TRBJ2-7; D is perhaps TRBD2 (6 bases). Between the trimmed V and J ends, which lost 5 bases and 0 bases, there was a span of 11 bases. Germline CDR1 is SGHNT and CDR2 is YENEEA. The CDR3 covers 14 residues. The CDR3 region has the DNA TGTGCCAGCAGCCGTAATAGCGGCTCCTACGAGCAGTACTTC. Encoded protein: CASSRNSGSYEQYF.

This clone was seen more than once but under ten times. This chain's CDR3 is CAVSGTGHGYTF. CDR3 bases: TGTGCCGTCTCCGGGACAGGTCATGGCTACACCTTC. The gene calls are TRBV28 and TRBJ1-2, with TRBD1 matching over 8 bases. Germline assignment: CDR1 MDHEN and CDR2 SYDVKM. The ends lost 11 bases at V and 6 bases at J; junction bases unmatched: 8. The CDR3 runs to 12 residues.